A single sample is the source of the 29 T cell receptor beta chains below, sequenced in a study of CD8 T cells in Susac syndrome. RNA was extracted with the RNeasy kit, and a quantity of about 0.45 to 1 ug was reverse transcribed using random hexamers. TCRdb reanalysed the immunoSEQ multiplex PCR reads using MiXCR and keeps one entry per CDR3 protein. Among about 200,000 distinct CDR3 sequences listed, 90% to 96% were seen once. Material for sequencing was CD4+ T cells from PBMCs. The receptors were gathered from a human donor with multiple sclerosis.

The chain uses TRBV20-1 and TRBJ1-5, with D uncertain. Germline V gene sequence: CDR1 DFQATT, CDR2 SNEGSKA (reference sequence). The CDR3 length is 12 residues. Deletions cut 3 bases from V and 6 bases from J, with 9 bases between. CDR3 region: CSARFLGQPQHF. CDR3 sequence (DNA): TGCAGTGCTAGGTTCTTGGGTCAGCCCCAGCATTTT.

J is TRBJ2-5 and V is TRBV3-1; D gene unclear. The CDR3 is 14 residues long. Germline CDR1 reads LGHDT; CDR2 reads YNNKEL (reference sequence). V was trimmed by 4 bases and J by 5 bases, leaving 14 bases between them. Here the CDR3 DNA reads TGTGCCAGCAGCCTCCAACTCGTTACGGAGACCCAGTACTTC. It specifies CASSLQLVTETQYF.

V is TRBV27 and J is TRBJ2-3; D remains ambiguous. V was cut by 7 bases and J by 1 base, with 12 bases left in between. Germline CDR1 MNHEY, CDR2 SMNVEV (reference sequence). The CDR3 runs 14 residues. Here the CDR3 DNA reads TGTGCCAGCACCACGTTTGGCCGCACAGATACGCAGTATTTT. As protein: CASTTFGRTDTQYF.

This chain connects TRBV7-9 to TRBJ2-7; 8 bases map to TRBD1. CDR1 and CDR2 from the germline V gene are SEHNR and FQNEAQ (reference sequence). The trim removed 6 bases at V and 5 bases at J, leaving 6 bases unmatched. This CDR3 region has 13 residues. CDR3 DNA sequence: TGTGCCAGCAGTCTCCAGGGGGCTAACGAGCAGTACTTC. Translation gives CASSLQGANEQYF.

A single count supports this clonotype. This rearrangement joins TRBV6-2 or TRBV6-3 to TRBJ2-3, with 9 bases matching TRBD2. Germline lookup yields CDR1 MNHEY and CDR2 SVGEGT. The V and J ends lost 5 bases and 2 bases, in that order; junction bases with no gene match: 8. This CDR3 has 16 residues. The CDR3 loop is CASSPRLAANTDTQYF. The CDR3 DNA follows: TGTGCCAGCAGTCCGAGACTAGCGGCGAACACAGATACGCAGTATTTT.

The J gene is TRBJ2-3, the V gene TRBV20-1; D is ambiguous. Per the germline V gene, CDR1 is DFQATT and CDR2 is SNEGSKA (reference sequence). V lost 3 bases to trimming and J lost 0 bases, with 4 bases between them. The CDR3 length is 12 residues. CDR3 loop: CSASASTDTQYF. The CDR3 DNA follows: TGCAGTGCTAGCGCTAGCACAGATACGCAGTATTTT.

Remarks on this clonotype: This likely comes from a read error, as the CDR3 has no conserved phenylalanine or tryptophan at its end. J is TRBJ1-2 and V is TRBV30; no clear D. Trimming pared 0 bases from V and 5 bases from J, leaving 13 bases between. The CDR3 consists of 14 residues. CDR1 GTSNPN and CDR2 SVGIG come from the germline V gene (reference sequence). As DNA, the CDR3 is TGTGCCTGGAGTGTACGTGGTTTTGGATATGGCTACACCTCC. Translation: CAWSVRGFGYGYTS.

V is TRBV18 and J is TRBJ1-2, with D tentatively TRBD1 (6 bases). CDR3 length: 15 amino acids. Trimming removed 3 bases from V and 2 bases from J, with 13 bases in between. The germline V gene has CDR1 KGHSH and CDR2 LQKENI. The CDR3 loop reads CASSPLDRVNYGYTF. CDR3 DNA: TGTGCCAGCTCACCTTTGGACAGAGTAAACTATGGCTACACCTTC.

This clonotype was recorded once. The chain employs TRBV9 and TRBJ2-3; D may match TRBD1 or TRBD2 (5 bases each). Trimming took 6 bases from V and 6 from J, leaving 23 bases between them. The CDR3 loop spans 16 amino acids. Per germline, CDR1 SGDLS and CDR2 YYNGEE. The CDR3 loop reads CASTDDIGALGDTQYF. CDR3 sequence (DNA): TGTGCCAGCACCGACGACATCGGGGCCCTTGGGGATACGCAGTATTTT.

The chain combines TRBV30 with TRBJ1-2; unclear D gene. This CDR3 has 12 amino acids. CDR1 and CDR2 from the germline V gene are GTSNPN and SVGIG (reference sequence). Trimming removed 3 bases from V and 5 bases from J, with 10 bases in between. CDR3 DNA sequence: TGTGCCTGGAGACGGGCAGCTTATGGCTACACCTTC. It encodes CAWRRAAYGYTF.

J is TRBJ2-7 and V is TRBV20-1, with D possibly matching TRBD2 (5 bases). Germline loops: CDR1 DFQATT, CDR2 SNEGSKA (reference sequence). This CDR3 region has 14 residues. Trimming pared 6 bases from V and 1 base from J, leaving 16 bases between. As DNA, the CDR3 is TGCAGTGCGGTCCCACTAGTCCTGTCCTACGAGCAGTACTTC. Protein sequence: CSAVPLVLSYEQYF.

The J gene is TRBJ1-5, the V gene TRBV20-1; D remains ambiguous. The germline V gene has CDR1 DFQATT and CDR2 SNEGSKA (reference sequence). The V end was cut by 6 bases, the J end by 0 bases, with 6 bases between. CDR3 size: 12 residues. CDR3 residues: CSAGSSNQPQHF. The CDR3 region has the DNA TGCAGTGCGGGTTCTAGCAATCAGCCCCAGCATTTT.

The chain uses TRBV28 and TRBJ2-5, with 10 bases matching TRBD1. Germline V gives CDR1 MDHEN, CDR2 SYDVKM. This CDR3 is built from 15 residues. J gave up 1 base and V 6 bases, and 5 bases lay outside the gene matches. This chain's CDR3 is CASSHRQGAQETQYF. The CDR3 coding sequence is TGTGCCAGCAGCCATCGACAGGGGGCCCAAGAGACCCAGTACTTC.

V is TRBV6-5 and J is TRBJ1-2; D possibly corresponds to TRBD1 (6 bases). The V and J ends lost 5 bases and 5 bases respectively, with 24 bases between them. This CDR3 has 17 residues. Germline V gene lookup returns CDR1 MNHEY and CDR2 SVGAGI. CDR3 nucleotides: TGTGCCAGCAGTATACTACCCTCGCGGGGACACTTATATGGCTACACCTTC. Its translation: CASSILPSRGHLYGYTF.

This chain uses TRBV12-3 or TRBV12-4 with TRBJ2-1; D ambiguous. V was pared by 6 bases and J by 7 bases, with 13 bases between. This CDR3 region has 13 residues. The chain's CDR3 is CASSPHLGNEQFF. The CDR3 DNA follows: TGTGCCAGCAGCCCCCACCTAGGTAATGAGCAGTTCTTC.

This chain uses TRBV3-1 with TRBJ2-1; maybe TRBD2 (6 bases). Germline V lookup: CDR1 LGHDT, CDR2 YNNKEL (reference sequence). Between the trimmed V and J ends, which lost 1 base and 7 bases, there was a span of 11 bases. CDR3 length: 14 amino acids. In nucleotides, the CDR3 is TGTGCCAGCAGCCAAGCAGGAGCGGGTAATGAGCAGTTCTTC. Amino acids: CASSQAGAGNEQFF.

V usage is TRBV9 and J usage is TRBJ1-1, with 7 bases matching TRBD1. The germline gives CDR1 SGDLS, CDR2 YYNGEE. The CDR3 consists of 14 residues. V trimming: 4 bases; J trimming: 1 base; junction bases outside the gene matches: 4. The CDR3 loop is CASSKWTGNTEAFF. The CDR3, as DNA: TGTGCCAGCAGCAAATGGACAGGGAACACTGAAGCTTTCTTT. Looking up the rest from reference TRBV9 and TRBJ1-1 gives the full variable domain: DSGVTQTPKHLITATGQRVTLRCSPRSGDLSVYWYQQSLDQGLQFLIQYYNGEERAKGNILERFSAQQFPDLHSELNLSSLELGDSALYFCASSKWTGNTEAFFGQGTRLTVV.

This rearrangement joins TRBV29-1 to TRBJ2-3, with a tentative D call TRBD2 (5 bases). Trimming pared 6 bases from V and 4 bases from J, leaving 14 bases between. This CDR3 region has 13 residues. From germline, CDR1 is SQVTM and CDR2 ANQGSEA. CDR3 amino acids: CSVGRGLADTQYF. In nucleotides, the CDR3 is TGCAGCGTCGGTCGCGGGCTGGCAGATACGCAGTATTTT.

J is TRBJ1-1 and V is TRBV11-2; 7 positions match TRBD1. The CDR3 runs to 16 residues. J lost 0 bases, V lost 1 base, and 5 bases had no gene match. Germline CDR1 is SGHAT and CDR2 is FQNNGV. The chain's CDR3 is CASSLGQGVMNTEAFF. The CDR3 DNA reads as TGTGCCAGCAGCTTAGGTCAGGGGGTGATGAACACTGAAGCTTTCTTT.

The genes are TRBV5-1 and TRBJ1-6; D is perhaps TRBD1 (6 bases). The CDR3 contains 13 residues. V lost 4 bases to trimming and J lost 10 bases, with 12 bases between them. CDR1 and CDR2 (germline): SGHRS, YFSETQ. CDR3 region: CASSLDRASPLHF. CDR3 nucleotide sequence: TGCGCCAGCAGCCTGGACAGAGCCTCACCCCTCCACTTT.

This clonotype has only one observation. The chain carries TRBV7-3 and TRBJ2-1; D unresolved. From germline, CDR1 is SGHTA and CDR2 FQGTGA. V lost 0 bases to trimming and J lost 6 bases, with 12 bases between them. CDR3 size: 15 residues. Here the CDR3 DNA reads TGTGCCAGCAGCTTAACGGGTGGCCAGTTCAATGAGCAGTTCTTC. Encoded protein: CASSLTGGQFNEQFF.

The chain recombines TRBV6-2 or TRBV6-3 with TRBJ2-3; D perhaps matches TRBD2 (6 bases). Germline V gives CDR1 MNHEY, CDR2 SVGEGT. Trimming pared 8 bases from V and 2 bases from J, leaving 17 bases between. The CDR3 extends over 15 amino acids. The CDR3 region is CASLYRGSPTDTQYF. CDR3 DNA: TGTGCCAGCCTCTACCGGGGGTCTCCCACAGATACGCAGTATTTT.

The chain links TRBV10-3 to TRBJ2-6; D ambiguous. The CDR3 runs 14 residues. Looked up from germline, CDR1 is ENHRY and CDR2 is SYGVKD. The V end was cut by 4 bases, the J end by 0 bases, with 4 bases between. The CDR3 nucleotides are TGTGCCATCAGTGCCAGCTCTGGGGCCAACGTCCTGACTTTC. It encodes CAISASSGANVLTF.

V is TRBV3-1 and J is TRBJ2-5; D remains ambiguous. The CDR3 extends over 14 amino acids. The germline gives CDR1 LGHDT, CDR2 YNNKEL (reference sequence). V was pared by 4 bases and J by 5 bases, with 14 bases between. CDR3 residues: CASSLHFQSETQYF. The CDR3 DNA is TGTGCCAGCAGCCTTCACTTCCAAAGTGAGACCCAGTACTTC.

CDR3 coding DNA: TGTGCCAGCTCGCCTCGGGGGGACTATGGCTACACCTTC. Translating it yields CASSPRGDYGYTF. The chain carries TRBV18 and TRBJ1-2, with D possibly being TRBD1 (5 bases). V lost 6 bases and J lost 3, with 11 bases in between. Germline V gives CDR1 KGHSH, CDR2 LQKENI. The CDR3 extends over 13 amino acids.

This chain links TRBV20-1 with TRBJ1-2; D is undetermined. Germline CDR1 is DFQATT and CDR2 is SNEGSKA (reference sequence). The V and J ends lost 3 bases and 8 bases respectively, with 16 bases between them. The CDR3 consists of 13 residues. Here the CDR3 reads CSARSGGHGGYTF. The DNA of the CDR3 is TGCAGTGCTAGGTCTGGAGGTCATGGCGGCTACACCTTC.

The DNA of the CDR3 is TGCAGTGCCAGCCTGAGAGCTGGGACAGATACGCAGTATTTT. Translated, it gives CSASLRAGTDTQYF. The chain joins TRBV20-1 to TRBJ2-3; D is unclear. CDR1 and CDR2 from the germline V gene are DFQATT and SNEGSKA (reference sequence). V dropped 6 bases and J dropped 3 bases, with 16 bases sitting between them. This CDR3 contains 14 residues.

This chain connects TRBV12-3 or TRBV12-4 to TRBJ2-1; either TRBD1 or TRBD2 may supply D (7 bases each). The V gene lost 8 bases and the J gene lost 9 bases, with 20 bases spanning the gap. CDR3 length equals 14 residues. As DNA, the CDR3 is TGTGCCAGCTTCCCAGGGGGGGGCCTGGGTGAGCAGTTCTTC. Its translation: CASFPGGGLGEQFF.

This chain connects TRBV5-1 to TRBJ1-6; D is ambiguous. The V end lost 2 bases, the J end lost 6 bases, and 12 bases lay between the germline ends. Germline CDR1 is SGHRS and CDR2 is YFSETQ. This CDR3 is 15 amino acids long. The DNA for the CDR3 is TGCGCCAGCAGCTTCTCCCGAGGAATTAATTCACCCCTCCACTTT. It specifies CASSFSRGINSPLHF.